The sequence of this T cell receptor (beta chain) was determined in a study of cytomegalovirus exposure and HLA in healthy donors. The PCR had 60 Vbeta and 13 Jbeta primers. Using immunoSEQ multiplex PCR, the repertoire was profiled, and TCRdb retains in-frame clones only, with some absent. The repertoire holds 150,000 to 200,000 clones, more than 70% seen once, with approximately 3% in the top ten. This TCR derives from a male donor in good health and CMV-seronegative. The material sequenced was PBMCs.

The DNA for the CDR3 is TGCGCCAGCAGTCCTTTAGGGACGGGAGCGTCTGGCTACACCTTC. Protein product: CASSPLGTGASGYTF. V usage is TRBV4-3 and J usage is TRBJ1-2, with D possibly being TRBD1 (5 bases). The CDR3 consists of 15 residues. V lost 6 bases and J lost 7, with 21 bases in between. Germline V CDR1 and CDR2: LGHNA, YSLEER.